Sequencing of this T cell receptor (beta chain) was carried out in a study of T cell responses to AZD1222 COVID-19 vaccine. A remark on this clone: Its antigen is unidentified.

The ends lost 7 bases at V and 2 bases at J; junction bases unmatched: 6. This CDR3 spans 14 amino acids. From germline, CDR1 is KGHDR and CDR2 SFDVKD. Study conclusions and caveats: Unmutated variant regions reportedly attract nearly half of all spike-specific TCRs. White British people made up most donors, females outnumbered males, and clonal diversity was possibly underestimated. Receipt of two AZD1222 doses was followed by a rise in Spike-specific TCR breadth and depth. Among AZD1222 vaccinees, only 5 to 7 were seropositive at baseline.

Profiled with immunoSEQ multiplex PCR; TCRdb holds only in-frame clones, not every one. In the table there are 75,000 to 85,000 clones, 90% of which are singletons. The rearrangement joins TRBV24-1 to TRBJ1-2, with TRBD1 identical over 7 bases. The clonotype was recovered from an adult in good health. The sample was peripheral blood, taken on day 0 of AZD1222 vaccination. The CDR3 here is CATRGQNLNYGYTF. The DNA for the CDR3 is TGTGCCACCAGGGGACAGAATCTCAACTATGGCTACACCTTC.